These T cell receptor beta chains were read from a single sample in a study of vaccination and CD4 T cells after COVID-19. MiXCR, applied by TCRdb to the PCR reads, yields one record per CDR3 protein. This sample yields around 12,000 distinct CDR3 sequences, of which more than 35% are seen a single time; over 7.5% belongs to the top ten. Their cognate antigens are unknown. The source was CD4+ T cells from blood, cultured in vitro, collected after SARS-CoV-2 vaccination. Source of these receptors: a human donor who had recovered from COVID-19. CDR3s include the opening cysteine and the closing phenylalanine or tryptophan. The order of the fields is CDR3 protein, V gene.

CASSIDGMNTEAFF | TRBV6-1
CASSWLAGANTGELFF | TRBV7-2
CASSADSGGTDTQYF | TRBV7-3
CASSLGSGTDTQYF | TRBV27
CASSLSGVRQYF | TRBV14
CSYSGGPRTQYF | TRBV20-1
CASSYFLWGAYSPLHF | TRBV6-5
CASSDRADTGELFF | TRBV2
CASSIAQGAETQYF | TRBV19
CASSPLGGGTDTQYF | TRBV7-3
CASSKTSSEAFF | TRBV6-1
CATSETGWTGELFF | TRBV24-1
CASSYRLGEGLTDTQYF | TRBV6-2/TRBV6-3
CASSTLRGPPLHF | TRBV11-2
CASSLDTYVTDTQYF | TRBV6-1
CASSGGGARVEQFF | TRBV11-3
CASSALLTGRSYDEQYF | TRBV6-1
CASSYSADSLAKNIQYF | TRBV6-2/TRBV6-3
CASSQDLASAAYEQYF | TRBV4-2
CSARHGLLSSYEQYF | TRBV20-1
CASRVAGEPDTQYF | TRBV5-1
CSARDGAETQYF | TRBV20-1
CATWDRRRSNQPQHF | TRBV6-2/TRBV6-3
CAISESIGGGFGQPQHF | TRBV10-3
CASTIQGALNGYTF | TRBV6-1
CASSSAPGRLGSDTQYF | TRBV5-4
CASSKTGQDNQPQHF | TRBV9
CASSFYERDDGYTF | TRBV28
CASSLNVPADQPQHF | TRBV6-1
CATSREPGTGELFF | TRBV15
CASSSGQGRTDTQYF | TRBV7-2
CSATKLVLTGTEAFF | TRBV20-1
CASSLAAGGHEQYF | TRBV7-9
CASSSRSYGYTF | TRBV19
CASSLGPAYPNTEAFF | TRBV7-8
CASSLGPVGNTIYF | TRBV7-2
CASSRLSRTGAFF | TRBV11-3
CASRRFQGGETQYF | TRBV21-1
CSARAADLNYGYTF | TRBV20-1
CASKIGGGNTGELFF | TRBV6-2/TRBV6-3
CAASDSRTNYNEQFF | TRBV24-1
CASSWDRGFTEAFF | TRBV7-9
CASSQDWGRGDEQYF | TRBV4-3
CASRPGGSTYEQYF | TRBV7-2
CATSEPGRGQETQYF | TRBV24-1
CASSPGVTGVYNEQFF | TRBV7-9
CASSEASRVGEQYF | TRBV7-6
CASSLGQASNQPQHF | TRBV7-2
CASTVGPGGTQYF | TRBV6-1
CASLSGSTDTQYF | TRBV28
CASRSGGYEQYF | TRBV2
CASSYQRSTGEAFF | TRBV6-5
CASSPGTGTFNQPQHF | TRBV6-1
CASSQYQGEGQYF | TRBV4-3
CSAQNTEAFF | TRBV29-1